This T cell receptor (beta chain) came from a study of PD-L1 blockade in urothelial cancer. Study context: Patients had been given 0 to 3 earlier chemotherapy regimens. When blood samples were assessed, the median T cell count was about 140,000. The study, taken as a whole, reports: A pretreatment blood TCR clonality that fell below the median predicted better progression-free and overall survival.

Assay used: immunoSEQ multiplex PCR; TCRdb lists only in-frame clones, some missing. Of tens of thousands of clones listed, around nine tenths were seen once; the top ten hold around 11%. The CDR3 length is 16 residues. V gave up 4 bases and J gave up 5 bases; unmatched junction bases: 10. The germline gives CDR1 LNHDA, CDR2 SQIVND (reference sequence). The time point was: peripheral blood 6 weeks after treatment start. This clone was counted a single time. The antigen is not known. The sequence came from a man aged 55 to 70 with urothelial cancer. This chain links TRBV19 with TRBJ2-5; TRBD1 matches 10 bases. Source: PBMCs, taken around atezolizumab (anti-PD-L1) treatment. CDR3 residues: CASSRRATGGQETQYF. The DNA for the CDR3 is TGTGCCAGTAGTAGGAGGGCGACAGGGGGCCAGGAGACCCAGTACTTC.